The clone carrying this T cell receptor beta chain was seen repeatedly, ten times or more. Its matching antigen is unknown. One entry per CDR3 protein, called by TCRdb with MiXCR from the reads. The data hold about 13,000 distinct CDR3 sequences, with 18% observed a single time. The data originate from a study of liver allograft versus peripheral blood T cells. Background on the study: The authors compared T cell receptor repertoires in transplanted livers with recipients' peripheral blood repertoires. General study findings and limits: There were reportedly differences between T cell receptor repertoires inside liver allografts and those in peripheral blood.

This TCR was sampled from a human patient who had a liver transplant. Some T cells may arise from the graft donor.

The CDR3 nucleotides are TGTGCCAGCAGCTTAGATCCGGGACAGGTTAAATCTGAAGCTTTCTTT. It codes for CASSLDPGQVKSEAFF. This sequence joins TRBV5-4 and TRBJ1-1, with 8 bases matching TRBD1. Germline V gene data show CDR1 as SGHNT and CDR2 as YYREEE (reference sequence). The J segment lost 6 bases and the V segment lost 2 bases, leaving 12 bases of the junction unmatched. This CDR3 contains 16 residues. The full variable domain, rest sourced from reference TRBV5-4 and TRBJ1-1, is ETGVTQSPTHLIKTRGQQVTLRCSSQSGHNTVSWYQQALGQGPQFIFQYYREEENGRGNFPPRFSGLQFPNYSSELNVNALELDDSALYLCASSLDPGQVKSEAFFGQGTRLTVV.